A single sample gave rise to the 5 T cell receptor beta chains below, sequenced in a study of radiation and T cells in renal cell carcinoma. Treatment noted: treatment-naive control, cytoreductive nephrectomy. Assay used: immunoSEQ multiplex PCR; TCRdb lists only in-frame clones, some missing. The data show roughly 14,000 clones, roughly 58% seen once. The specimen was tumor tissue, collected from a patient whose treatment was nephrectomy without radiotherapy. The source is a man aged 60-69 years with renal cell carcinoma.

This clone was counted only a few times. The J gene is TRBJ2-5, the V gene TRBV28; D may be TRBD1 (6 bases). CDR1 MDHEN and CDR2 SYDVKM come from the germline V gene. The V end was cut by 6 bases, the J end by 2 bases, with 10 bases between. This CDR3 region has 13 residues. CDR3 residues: CASSPGQQETQYF. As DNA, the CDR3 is TGTGCCAGCAGCCCCGGACAGCAAGAGACCCAGTACTTC.

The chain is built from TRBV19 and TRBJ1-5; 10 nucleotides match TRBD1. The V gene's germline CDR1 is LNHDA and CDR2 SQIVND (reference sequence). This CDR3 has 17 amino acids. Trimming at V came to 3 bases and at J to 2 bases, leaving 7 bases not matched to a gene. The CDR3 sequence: CASSIRQGAMGNQPQHF. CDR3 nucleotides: TGTGCCAGTAGTATTCGACAGGGGGCGATGGGCAATCAGCCCCAGCATTTT.

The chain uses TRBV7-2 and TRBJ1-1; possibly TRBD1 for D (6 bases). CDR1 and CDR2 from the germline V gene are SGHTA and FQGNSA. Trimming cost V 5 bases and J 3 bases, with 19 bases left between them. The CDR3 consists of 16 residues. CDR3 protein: CASSRNRLQGYTEAFF. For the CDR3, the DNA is TGTGCCAGCAGCCGCAACCGTCTACAGGGTTACACTGAAGCTTTCTTT. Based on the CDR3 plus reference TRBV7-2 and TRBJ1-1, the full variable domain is GAGVSQSPSNKVTEKGKDVELRCDPISGHTALYWYRQSLGQGLEFLIYFQGNSAPDKSGLPSDRFSAERTGGSVSTLTIQRTQQEDSAVYLCASSRNRLQGYTEAFFGQGTRLTVV.

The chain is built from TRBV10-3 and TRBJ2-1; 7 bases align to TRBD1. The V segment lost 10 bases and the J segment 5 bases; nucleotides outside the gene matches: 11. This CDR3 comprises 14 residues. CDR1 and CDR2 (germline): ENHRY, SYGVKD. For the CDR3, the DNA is TGTGCCACCGGGGTTGACAGGGATAACAATGAGCAGTTCTTC. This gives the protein CATGVDRDNNEQFF.

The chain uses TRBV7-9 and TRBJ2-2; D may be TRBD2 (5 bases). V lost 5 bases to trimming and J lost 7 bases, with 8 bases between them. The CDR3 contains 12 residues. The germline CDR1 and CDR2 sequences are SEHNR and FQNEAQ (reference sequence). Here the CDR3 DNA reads TGTGCCAGCAGCCCCCGGGGCGGGGAGCTGTTTTTT. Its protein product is CASSPRGGELFF.